The 25 T cell receptor beta chains below all came from one sample that was sequenced in a study of cytomegalovirus exposure and HLA in healthy donors. Clones were read by immunoSEQ multiplex PCR, and TCRdb kept only the in-frame ones, dropping some. Among roughly 140,000 clones, 70% to 90% were seen once, and the ten largest hold approximately 3.2%. Sequencing was performed on PBMCs. The source of these receptors is a woman in her late teens or twenties in good health and CMV-seropositive.

This clone appeared once. This sequence joins TRBV7-2 and TRBJ2-5, with 10 bases fitting TRBD2. J gave up 7 bases and V 4 bases, and 6 bases lay outside the gene matches. This CDR3 comprises 14 residues. Germline V gene sequence: CDR1 SGHTA, CDR2 FQGNSA. CDR3 bases: TGTGCCAGCAGCTCCCTAGCGGGAGATGCGACCCAGTACTTC. This translates into CASSSLAGDATQYF.

The V call is TRBV7-2, the J call TRBJ1-2; D ambiguous. The V gene lost 1 base and the J gene lost 3 bases, with 12 bases spanning the gap. CDR3 length equals 15 residues. The germline CDR1 and CDR2 sequences are SGHTA and FQGNSA. The CDR3 spells CASSLVWPEDYGYTF. For the CDR3, the DNA is TGTGCCAGCAGCTTAGTATGGCCAGAAGACTATGGCTACACCTTC.

The V gene is TRBV28, the J gene TRBJ2-7, with 7 bases that match TRBD2. This CDR3 is built from 16 residues. Trimming took 9 bases from V and 2 from J; bases not matched to a gene: 16. Germline CDR1 and CDR2: MDHEN and SYDVKM. CDR3: CARGEGREPWTYEQYF. CDR3 sequence (DNA): TGTGCCAGGGGGGAGGGACGAGAACCCTGGACCTACGAGCAGTACTTC.

This clone was recorded once. This chain joins TRBV16 and TRBJ2-7; D gene uncertain. The V end lost 2 bases, the J end lost 0 bases, and 17 bases lay between the germline ends. This CDR3 is 17 amino acids long. Germline-derived CDR1 and CDR2 are KGHSY and FQNENV. CDR3 sequence (DNA): TGTGCCAGCAGCCAACCCACCAGTGGGCCCCCCTCCTACGAGCAGTACTTC. As protein: CASSQPTSGPPSYEQYF.

The genes are TRBV4-3 and TRBJ2-1; maybe TRBD2 (5 bases). The CDR3 extends over 13 amino acids. Trimming removed 1 base from V and 9 bases from J, with 10 bases in between. CDR1 LGHNA and CDR2 YSLEER come from the germline V gene. The CDR3 loop reads CASSQGSRAEQFF. The CDR3, as DNA: TGCGCCAGCAGCCAAGGGTCGAGGGCTGAGCAGTTCTTC.

V gene TRBV2 combines with J gene TRBJ2-3; D may be TRBD1 (5 bases). The CDR3 totals 15 residues. Germline CDR1 is SNHLY and CDR2 is FYNNEI. The V gene lost 5 bases and the J gene lost 2 bases, with 14 bases spanning the gap. The CDR3 sequence is CASSLGHDITDTQYF. CDR3 nucleotide sequence: TGTGCCAGCAGTCTAGGACACGATATCACAGATACGCAGTATTTT.

This clone was found once. The chain recombines TRBV29-1 with TRBJ2-3; TRBD2 matches at 7 bases. The trim removed 7 bases at V and 2 bases at J, leaving 6 bases unmatched. The CDR3 totals 13 residues. From germline, CDR1 is SQVTM and CDR2 ANQGSEA. CDR3 sequence (DNA): TGCAGCGCGAACGGGAGGAACACAGATACGCAGTATTTT. Its protein is CSANGRNTDTQYF.

CDR3 nucleotide sequence: TGTGCCAGCAGTCCAGGGGTCCCTGAAGCTTTCTTT. The encoded protein is CASSPGVPEAFF. The V and J genes are TRBV2 and TRBJ1-1; the D gene is possibly TRBD1 (6 bases). This CDR3 contains 12 residues. Between the trimmed V and J ends, which lost 5 bases and 6 bases, there was a span of 10 bases. Germline CDR1 and CDR2: SNHLY and FYNNEI. Drawing the rest from reference TRBV2 and TRBJ1-1, the complete variable domain is EPEVTQTPSHQVTQMGQEVILRCVPISNHLYFYWYRQILGQKVEFLVSFYNNEISEKSEIFDDQFSVERPDGSNFTLKIRSTKLEDSAMYFCASSPGVPEAFFGQGTRLTVV.

In its sample, this clone was seen a few times. CDR3 protein: CASSQDASGIPSSYEQYF. Here the CDR3 DNA reads TGCGCCAGCAGCCAAGATGCTAGCGGGATCCCTTCCTCCTACGAGCAGTACTTC. This chain connects TRBV4-1 to TRBJ2-7, with 9 nucleotides matching TRBD2. The V segment lost 0 bases and the J segment 0 bases; nucleotides outside the gene matches: 9. This CDR3 is built from 18 residues. CDR1 is MGHRA, CDR2 YSYEKL, per germline.

V and J are TRBV5-4 and TRBJ2-7, with TRBD1 matching over 11 bases. CDR1 is SGHNT, CDR2 YYREEE, per germline (reference sequence). The CDR3 is made up of 15 amino acids. V shed 1 base and J 5 bases; nucleotides not matched to a gene: 5. CDR3 bases: TGTGCCAGCAGCTTGTGGACAGGGGGCTTCGACGAGCAGTACTTC. It encodes CASSLWTGGFDEQYF.

This chain uses TRBV9 with TRBJ2-5; TRBD1 matches 7 bases. Germline loops: CDR1 SGDLS, CDR2 YYNGEE. There are 14 residues in the CDR3. V shed 3 bases and J 3 bases; nucleotides not matched to a gene: 5. The CDR3 protein is CASSGTGTEETQYF. The CDR3 bases are TGTGCCAGCAGCGGGACCGGGACAGAAGAGACCCAGTACTTC.

The chain is built from TRBV6-5 and TRBJ2-2, with 8 bases aligning to TRBD1. From germline, CDR1 is MNHEY and CDR2 SVGAGI. The CDR3 extends over 14 amino acids. J gave up 4 bases and V 4 bases, and 2 bases lay outside the gene matches. The CDR3 loop is CASSSTGATGELFF. The CDR3 DNA reads as TGTGCCAGCAGTTCGACAGGGGCCACCGGGGAGCTGTTTTTT.

This clone appeared once. The chain links TRBV28 to TRBJ2-5; no clear D gene. V lost 4 bases, J lost 4 bases, and 13 bases lay in between. Germline loops: CDR1 MDHEN, CDR2 SYDVKM. The CDR3 length is 14 residues. As DNA, the CDR3 is TGTGCCAGCAGTTCACCCCCTAGAGCAGAGACCCAGTACTTC. It encodes CASSSPPRAETQYF. Full variable domain (remainder filled in from reference TRBV28 and TRBJ2-5): DVKVTQSSRYLVKRTGEKVFLECVQDMDHENMFWYRQDPGLGLRLIYFSYDVKMKEKGDIPEGYSVSREKKERFSLILESASTNQTSMYLCASSSPPRAETQYFGPGTRLLVL.

This clone occurred once. V is TRBV11-3 and J is TRBJ2-6, with D tentatively TRBD2 (5 bases). V was pared by 5 bases and J by 2 bases, with 13 bases between. Looked up from germline, CDR1 is SGHNT and CDR2 is YENEEA. The CDR3 has 16 amino acids. DNA of the CDR3: TGTGCCAGCAGCACATGGGGAGATCCTGGGGCCAACGTCCTGACTTTC. This translates into CASSTWGDPGANVLTF.

The chain carries TRBV2 and TRBJ1-4; maybe TRBD1 (5 bases). Germline V gene data show CDR1 as SNHLY and CDR2 as FYNNEI. The ends were cut back, 6 bases at V and 0 bases at J, with 23 bases in the middle. This CDR3 has 19 residues. The DNA for the CDR3 is TGTGCCAGCAGGGAGCCGCTCAGGGTGATGGGGACAACTAATGAAAAACTGTTTTTT. This translates into CASREPLRVMGTTNEKLFF.

The chain combines TRBV2 with TRBJ2-2; D is perhaps TRBD2 (5 bases). Germline CDR1 is SNHLY and CDR2 is FYNNEI. V lost 7 bases and J 0 bases, leaving 27 bases between the germline ends. This CDR3 has 20 residues. The CDR3 DNA sequence: TGTGCCAGCACCGGAAAAGCGGCCAAACCCCTGGGATCGAACACCGGGGAGCTGTTTTTT. As protein: CASTGKAAKPLGSNTGELFF.

The chain combines TRBV27 with TRBJ2-1; 10 nucleotides agree with TRBD2. From germline, CDR1 is MNHEY and CDR2 SMNVEV (reference sequence). With 4 bases clipped from V and 9 bases from J, the junction kept 6 bases outside the gene matches. The CDR3 is 14 amino acids. In DNA, the CDR3 is TGTGCCAGCAGTTCTGTAGCGGGAGGCGCTGAGCAGTTCTTC. It codes for CASSSVAGGAEQFF.

V is TRBV19 and J is TRBJ2-3; 7 bases align to TRBD1. Trimming cost V 1 base and J 1 base; bases outside gene matches: 5. The CDR3 spans 16 residues. In germline, CDR1 is LNHDA, CDR2 SQIVND (reference sequence). CDR3 DNA sequence: TGTGCCAGTAGTATAGTTGGGCAGGGGGGCACAGATACGCAGTATTTT. Translation gives CASSIVGQGGTDTQYF.

The V and J genes are TRBV7-6 and TRBJ2-1; D call uncertain. This CDR3 is built from 14 residues. CDR1 is SGHVS, CDR2 FNYEAQ, per germline. V shed 2 bases and J shed 7 bases, with 12 bases lying between them. CDR3 sequence reads: CASSLWSQENEQFF. In DNA form, the CDR3 reads TGTGCCAGCAGCTTATGGTCCCAGGAAAATGAGCAGTTCTTC.

J is TRBJ2-7 and V is TRBV7-2, with a weak D call TRBD2 (6 bases). The CDR3 totals 13 residues. The germline V gene encodes CDR1 SGHTA and CDR2 FQGNSA. The V end was cut by 5 bases, the J end by 6 bases, with 14 bases between. CDR3 residues: CASSAPLALEQYF. For the CDR3, the DNA is TGTGCCAGCAGCGCCCCACTAGCTCTCGAGCAGTACTTC.

CDR3 sequence: CASRWTASYNEQFF. Here the CDR3 DNA reads TGCGCCAGCAGGTGGACTGCATCCTACAATGAGCAGTTCTTC. The V and J genes are TRBV5-1 and TRBJ2-1; TRBD2 might be the D (5 bases). V lost 5 bases to trimming and J lost 1 base, with 10 bases between them. The CDR3 contains 14 residues. Germline V CDR1 and CDR2: SGHRS, YFSETQ.

The chain has TRBV30 and TRBJ1-5, with a possible D match to TRBD1 (6 bases). Trimming removed 4 bases at V and 5 bases at J, with 15 bases between. Germline lookup yields CDR1 GTSNPN and CDR2 SVGIG (reference sequence). The CDR3 covers 14 residues. In DNA form, the CDR3 reads TGTGCCTGGAACCAACAGGGAATGGATCAGCCCCAGCATTTT. Encoded protein: CAWNQQGMDQPQHF.

J is TRBJ2-2 and V is TRBV28; 10 nucleotides align to TRBD2. CDR1 MDHEN and CDR2 SYDVKM come from the germline V gene. This CDR3 comprises 17 residues. The V segment lost 6 bases and the J segment 2 bases; nucleotides outside the gene matches: 9. This CDR3 reads CASRDLGLADNTGELFF. Here the CDR3 DNA reads TGTGCCAGCAGGGACCTCGGACTAGCGGACAACACCGGGGAGCTGTTTTTT. The full variable domain, in which reference TRBV28 and TRBJ2-2 provide the parts outside the CDR3, is DVKVTQSSRYLVKRTGEKVFLECVQDMDHENMFWYRQDPGLGLRLIYFSYDVKMKEKGDIPEGYSVSREKKERFSLILESASTNQTSMYLCASRDLGLADNTGELFFGEGSRLTVL.

V is TRBV10-3 and J is TRBJ1-1, with D possibly matching TRBD1 (5 bases). V was pared by 4 bases and J by 5 bases, with 11 bases between. The CDR3 is 13 amino acids. CDR1 and CDR2 from the germline V gene are ENHRY and SYGVKD. The CDR3 nucleotides are TGTGCCATCAGTGGAAGGGGCGAGACTGAAGCTTTCTTT. Its protein is CAISGRGETEAFF.

The genes are TRBV25-1 and TRBJ1-3; 8 bases match TRBD1. Looked up from germline, CDR1 is MGHDK and CDR2 is SYGVNS. Trimming cost V 6 bases and J 2 bases; bases outside gene matches: 9. The CDR3 consists of 16 residues. CDR3 sequence: CASRYRGFRTGNTIYF. CDR3 sequence (DNA): TGTGCCAGCAGGTACAGGGGGTTTAGAACTGGAAACACCATATATTTT.